These 8 T cell receptor beta chains were sequenced from one sample in a study of T cells in tumors after PD-1 blockade. Profiling relied on immunoSEQ multiplex PCR, and the TCRdb table lists in-frame clones only, not all of them. The repertoire has roughly 60,000 clones, about four fifths of them found once; the top ten carry 13%. The sample was PBMCs, taken before anti-PD-1 treatment. The receptor source for this set is a human donor with basal cell carcinoma.

The V call is TRBV6-6, the J call TRBJ2-5; the D gene is possibly TRBD2 (5 bases). Per the germline V gene, CDR1 is MNHNY and CDR2 is SVGAGI (reference sequence). The CDR3 is made up of 14 amino acids. V lost 6 bases and J 2 bases, leaving 13 bases between the germline ends. CDR3 nucleotide sequence: TGTGCCAGCAGATCTTCGCCGGGGCAAGAGACCCAGTACTTC. Translated, it gives CASRSSPGQETQYF.

The CDR3 loop reads CASSPDRSYEQYF. CDR3 coding DNA: TGTGCCAGCTCACCGGACAGATCCTACGAGCAGTACTTC. The J gene is TRBJ2-7, the V gene TRBV18; D may be TRBD1 (6 bases). Germline CDR1 reads KGHSH; CDR2 reads LQKENI. This CDR3 has 13 amino acids. V was pared by 3 bases and J by 1 base, with 7 bases between. The whole variable domain, remainder taken from reference TRBV18 and TRBJ2-7, is NAGVMQNPRHLVRRRGQEARLRCSPMKGHSHVYWYRQLPEEGLKFMVYLQKENIIDESGMPKERFSAEFPKEGPSILRIQQVVRGDSAAYFCASSPDRSYEQYFGPGTRLTVT.

In nucleotides, the CDR3 is TGTGCCAGCAGCTTAGTAGGGGACGCCTACGAGCAGTACTTC. This encodes CASSLVGDAYEQYF. The genes are TRBV7-2 and TRBJ2-7; the D call may be TRBD1 or TRBD2 (5 bases each). CDR3 length: 14 amino acids. The V and J ends lost 1 base and 2 bases respectively, with 9 bases between them. CDR1 SGHTA and CDR2 FQGNSA come from the germline V gene.

This rearrangement joins TRBV6-4 to TRBJ2-5; 8 nucleotides agree with TRBD2. In germline, CDR1 is MRHNA, CDR2 SNTAGT. V was clipped by 5 bases and J by 6 bases; unmatched bases: 8. The CDR3 is made up of 14 amino acids. CDR3 in DNA: TGTGCCAGCAGTATTCGAGCGGGGGAAAAGACCCAGTACTTC. Encoded protein: CASSIRAGEKTQYF.

Regarding this clone: This specimen includes other DNA sequences encoding the same CDR3. This CDR3 reads CASSFDRTGAYEQYF. The DNA for the CDR3 is TGTGCCAGCAGCTTTGATAGGACAGGGGCCTACGAGCAGTACTTC. The chain recombines TRBV11-3 with TRBJ2-7; 9 nucleotides align to TRBD1. The CDR3 loop spans 15 amino acids. The V gene's germline CDR1 is SGHNT and CDR2 YENEEA. V shed 3 bases, J shed 2 bases, and the junction held 5 bases outside the gene matches.

The V and J genes are TRBV27 and TRBJ1-5, with D unresolved. V lost 6 bases and J 1 base, leaving 10 bases between the germline ends. Germline V gene lookup returns CDR1 MNHEY and CDR2 SMNVEV (reference sequence). The CDR3 is made up of 14 amino acids. The CDR3 coding sequence is TGTGCCAGCAGCAATGGAGCGAGCAATCAGCCCCAGCATTTT. This translates into CASSNGASNQPQHF.

In its sample, this clone was seen a few times. The CDR3 coding sequence is TGTGCCAGCAGCCCAGAAAAACTGTTTTTT. Its translation: CASSPEKLFF. The chain has TRBV6-7 and TRBJ1-4, with no clear D. TRBV6-7 is annotated as an ORF whose role is uncertain. CDR3 length equals 10 residues. V lost 6 bases and J 8 bases, leaving 4 bases between the germline ends.

The chain combines TRBV11-2 with TRBJ2-7; D is perhaps TRBD1 (9 bases). Germline CDR1 is SGHAT and CDR2 is FQNNGV. V lost 6 bases and J 1 base, leaving 28 bases between the germline ends. The CDR3 sequence is 19 residues long. CDR3 DNA: TGTGCCAGCAGGTCAACTCGGGGGGGCCCCGGGACAGGGTCCTACGAGCAGTACTTC. Translation: CASRSTRGGPGTGSYEQYF.